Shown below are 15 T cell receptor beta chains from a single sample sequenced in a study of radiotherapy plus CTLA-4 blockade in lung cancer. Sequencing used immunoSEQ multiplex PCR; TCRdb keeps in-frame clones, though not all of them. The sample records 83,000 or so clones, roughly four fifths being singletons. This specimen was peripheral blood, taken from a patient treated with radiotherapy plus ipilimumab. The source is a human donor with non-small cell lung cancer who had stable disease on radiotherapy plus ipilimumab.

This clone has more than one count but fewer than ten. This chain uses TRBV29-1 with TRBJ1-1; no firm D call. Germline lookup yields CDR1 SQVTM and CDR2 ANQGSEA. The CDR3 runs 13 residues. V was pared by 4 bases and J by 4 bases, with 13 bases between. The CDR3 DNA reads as TGCAGCGTTGGAAATGCACCTGGCACTGAAGCTTTCTTT. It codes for CSVGNAPGTEAFF.

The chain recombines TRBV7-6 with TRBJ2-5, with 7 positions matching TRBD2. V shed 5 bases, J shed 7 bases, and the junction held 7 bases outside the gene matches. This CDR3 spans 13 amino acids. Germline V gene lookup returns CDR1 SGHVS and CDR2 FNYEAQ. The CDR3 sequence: CASSPTREGTQYF. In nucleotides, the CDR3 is TGTGCCAGCAGCCCGACAAGGGAGGGGACCCAGTACTTC.

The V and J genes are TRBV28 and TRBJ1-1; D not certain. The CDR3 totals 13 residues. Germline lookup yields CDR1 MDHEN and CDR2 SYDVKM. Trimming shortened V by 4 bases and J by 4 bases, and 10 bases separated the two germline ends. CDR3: CASSSHRVTEAFF. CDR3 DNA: TGTGCCAGCAGTTCCCATCGGGTCACTGAAGCTTTCTTT.

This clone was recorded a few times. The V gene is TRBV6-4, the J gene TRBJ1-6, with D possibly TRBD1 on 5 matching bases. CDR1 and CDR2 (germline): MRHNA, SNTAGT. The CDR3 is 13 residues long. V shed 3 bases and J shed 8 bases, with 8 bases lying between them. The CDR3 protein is CASSEQEDSPLHF. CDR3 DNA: TGTGCCAGCAGTGAACAGGAAGATTCACCCCTCCACTTT.

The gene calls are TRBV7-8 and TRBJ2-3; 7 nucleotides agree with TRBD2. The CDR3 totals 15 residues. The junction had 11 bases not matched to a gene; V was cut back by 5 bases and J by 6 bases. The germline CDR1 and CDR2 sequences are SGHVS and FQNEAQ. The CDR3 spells CASSPPGEGRDTQYF. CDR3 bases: TGTGCCAGCAGCCCCCCCGGGGAGGGCCGGGATACGCAGTATTTT.

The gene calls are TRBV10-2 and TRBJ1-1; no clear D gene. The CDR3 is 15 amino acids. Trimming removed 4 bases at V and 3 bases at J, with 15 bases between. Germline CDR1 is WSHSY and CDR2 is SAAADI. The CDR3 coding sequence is TGCGCCAGCAGTGTCCCCCACTCCTCTTACACTGAAGCTTTCTTT. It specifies CASSVPHSSYTEAFF.

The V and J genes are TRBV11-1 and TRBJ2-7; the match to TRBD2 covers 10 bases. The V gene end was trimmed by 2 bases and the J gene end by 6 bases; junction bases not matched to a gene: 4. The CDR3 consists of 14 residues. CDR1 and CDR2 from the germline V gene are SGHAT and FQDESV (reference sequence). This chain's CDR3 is CASSLKLAGIEQYF. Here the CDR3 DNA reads TGTGCCAGCAGCTTAAAACTAGCGGGGATCGAGCAGTACTTC.

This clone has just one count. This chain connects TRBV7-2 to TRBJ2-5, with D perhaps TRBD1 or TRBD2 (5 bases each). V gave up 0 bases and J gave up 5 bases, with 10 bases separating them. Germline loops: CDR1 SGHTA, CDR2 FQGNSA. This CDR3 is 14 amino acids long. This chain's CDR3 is CASSLAGDGETQYF. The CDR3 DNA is TGTGCCAGCAGCTTAGCTGGGGACGGGGAGACCCAGTACTTC.

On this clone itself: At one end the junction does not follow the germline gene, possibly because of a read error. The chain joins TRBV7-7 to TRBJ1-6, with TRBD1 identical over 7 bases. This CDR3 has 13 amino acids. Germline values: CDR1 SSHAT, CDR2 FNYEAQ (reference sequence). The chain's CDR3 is CGRQGRIFSPLHF. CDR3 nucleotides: TGCGGGAGACAGGGTAGAATTTTTTCACCCCTCCACTTT.

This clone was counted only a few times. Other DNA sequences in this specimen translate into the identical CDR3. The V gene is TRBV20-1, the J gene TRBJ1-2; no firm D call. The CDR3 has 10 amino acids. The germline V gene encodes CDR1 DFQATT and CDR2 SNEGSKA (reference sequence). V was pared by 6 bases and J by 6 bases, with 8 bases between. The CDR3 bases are TGCAGTGCAAAGCGGGATGGCTACACCTTC. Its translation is CSAKRDGYTF.

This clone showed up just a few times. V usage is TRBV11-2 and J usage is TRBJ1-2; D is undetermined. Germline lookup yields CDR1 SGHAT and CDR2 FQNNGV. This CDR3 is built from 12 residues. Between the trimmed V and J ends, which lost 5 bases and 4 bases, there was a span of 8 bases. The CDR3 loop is CASSVDRYGYTF. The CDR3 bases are TGTGCCAGCAGCGTTGATCGCTATGGCTACACCTTC.

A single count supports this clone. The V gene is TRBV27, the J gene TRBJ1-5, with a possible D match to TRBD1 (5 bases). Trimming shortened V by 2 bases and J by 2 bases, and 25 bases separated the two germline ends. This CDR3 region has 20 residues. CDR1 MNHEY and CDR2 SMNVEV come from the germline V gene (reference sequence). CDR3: CASSLVGRASGRVGNQPQHF. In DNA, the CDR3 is TGTGCCAGCAGTTTAGTAGGCAGGGCCTCTGGACGAGTTGGCAATCAGCCCCAGCATTTT.

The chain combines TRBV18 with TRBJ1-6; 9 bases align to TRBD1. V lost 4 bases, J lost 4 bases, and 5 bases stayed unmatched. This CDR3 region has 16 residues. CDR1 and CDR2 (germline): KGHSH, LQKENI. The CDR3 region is CASSLTGTGYNSPLHF. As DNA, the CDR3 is TGTGCCAGCTCACTAACCGGGACAGGGTATAATTCACCCCTCCACTTT.

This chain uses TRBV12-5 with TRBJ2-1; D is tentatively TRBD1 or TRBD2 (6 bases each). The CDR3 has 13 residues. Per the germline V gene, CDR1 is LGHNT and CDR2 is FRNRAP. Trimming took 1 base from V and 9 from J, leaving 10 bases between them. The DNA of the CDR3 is TGTGCTAGTGGTTTGGGGGGGGCCAGTGAGCAGTTCTTC. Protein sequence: CASGLGGASEQFF.

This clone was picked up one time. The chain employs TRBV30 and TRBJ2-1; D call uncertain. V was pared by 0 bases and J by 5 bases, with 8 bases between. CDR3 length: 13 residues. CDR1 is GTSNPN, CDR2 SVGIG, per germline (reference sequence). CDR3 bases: TGTGCCTGGAGTGTACGTGGGGACAATGAGCAGTTCTTC. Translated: CAWSVRGDNEQFF.